The source of this TCR beta chain is a study of tumor-infiltrating lymphocytes in glioblastoma multiforme. Notes on the study in general: Clone frequencies may be distorted by unequal TCR transcripts per cell.

From germline, CDR1 is DFQATT and CDR2 SNEGSKA (reference sequence). The CDR3 runs to 14 residues. Multiple V-beta primers and a C-beta primer amplified TCRB from RNA. TCRdb reanalysed the multiplex PCR reads using MiXCR and keeps one entry per CDR3 protein. The sample consists of nearly 15,000 distinct CDR3 sequences, roughly 73% of them appearing once. As to this clonotype: Its antigen is as yet unknown. One junction end disagrees with the germline gene, perhaps due to a read error.

The specimen was brain tumor tissue. The source of this sequence is a male donor with glioblastoma. This chain joins TRBV20-1 and TRBJ2-3, with a weak D call TRBD1 (5 bases). The CDR3 is CSLKKRAPTGTQYF. The CDR3 DNA sequence: TGCAGTCTAAAAAAAAGGGCCCCCACAGGTACGCAGTATTTT.